This T cell receptor (beta chain) was sequenced during a study of blood T cell repertoires in COVID-19. For the study at large: Sites in the United States, Italy and Spain provided acute and convalescent COVID-19 samples. PBMCs, B-cell-depleted T cells, or T cells provided the cDNA or gDNA that made up the material.

Per the original data handling: Using reference gene primer amplification, nucleated cell counts were estimated. Only in-frame clones appear in the TCRdb table, and some are missing; sequencing was by immunoSEQ multiplex PCR. That table is the source of V, J and clone size, and D and trimming were worked out from the DNA. The sample records around 47,000 clones, approximately 70% being singletons. This clone was counted between two and nine times. Sequenced: peripheral blood. This TCR came from a man of 80 years or more with acute or convalescent COVID-19.

The CDR3 loop reads CASSLSGKGTEAFF. For the CDR3, the DNA is TGTGCCAGCAGCTTAAGCGGGAAGGGCACTGAAGCTTTCTTT. The rearrangement joins TRBV7-9 to TRBJ1-1, with D unresolved. With 2 bases removed from V and 4 bases from J, the gap between germline ends came to 11 bases. CDR3 length equals 14 residues. Germline-derived CDR1 and CDR2 are SEHNR and FQNEAQ (reference sequence). Drawing the rest from reference TRBV7-9 and TRBJ1-1, the complete variable domain is DTGVSQNPRHKITKRGQNVTFRCDPISEHNRLYWYRQTLGQGPEFLTYFQNEAQLEKSRLLSDRFSAERPKGSFSTLEIQRTEQGDSAMYLCASSLSGKGTEAFFGQGTRLTVV.